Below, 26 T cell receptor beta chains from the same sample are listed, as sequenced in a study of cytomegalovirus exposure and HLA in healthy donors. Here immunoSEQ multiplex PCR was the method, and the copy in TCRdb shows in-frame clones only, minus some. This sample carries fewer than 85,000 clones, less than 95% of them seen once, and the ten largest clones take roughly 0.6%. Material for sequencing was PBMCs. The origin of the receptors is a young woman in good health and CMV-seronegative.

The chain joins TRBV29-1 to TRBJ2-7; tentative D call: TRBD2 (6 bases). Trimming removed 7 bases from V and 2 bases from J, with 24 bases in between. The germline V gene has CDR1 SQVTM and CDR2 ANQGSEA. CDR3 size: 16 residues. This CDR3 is CSAYSPSGTYAYEQYF. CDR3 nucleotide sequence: TGCAGCGCCTACTCACCATCCGGGACTTACGCCTACGAGCAGTACTTC.

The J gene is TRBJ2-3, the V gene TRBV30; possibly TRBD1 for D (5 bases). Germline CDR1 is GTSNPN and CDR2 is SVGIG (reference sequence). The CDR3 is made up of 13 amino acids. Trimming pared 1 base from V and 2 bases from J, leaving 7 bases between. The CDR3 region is CAWSEGYTDTQYF. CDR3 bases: TGTGCCTGGAGTGAGGGGTACACAGATACGCAGTATTTT.

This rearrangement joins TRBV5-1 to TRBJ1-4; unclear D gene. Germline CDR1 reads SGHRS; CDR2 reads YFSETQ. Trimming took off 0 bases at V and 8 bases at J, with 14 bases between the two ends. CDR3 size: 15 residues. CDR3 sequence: CASSLAPGSREKLFF. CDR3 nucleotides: TGCGCCAGCAGCTTGGCCCCAGGATCCAGAGAAAAACTGTTTTTT. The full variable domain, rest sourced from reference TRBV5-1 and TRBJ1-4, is KAGVTQTPRYLIKTRGQQVTLSCSPISGHRSVSWYQQTPGQGLQFLFEYFSETQRNKGNFPGRFSGRQFSNSRSEMNVSTLELGDSALYLCASSLAPGSREKLFFGSGTQLSVL.

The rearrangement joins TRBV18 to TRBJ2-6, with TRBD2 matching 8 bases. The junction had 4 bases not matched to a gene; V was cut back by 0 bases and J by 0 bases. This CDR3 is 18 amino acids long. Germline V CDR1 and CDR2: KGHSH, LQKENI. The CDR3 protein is CASSPPAGGSSGANVLTF. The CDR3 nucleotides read TGTGCCAGCTCACCACCGGCGGGGGGATCCTCTGGGGCCAACGTCCTGACTTTC.

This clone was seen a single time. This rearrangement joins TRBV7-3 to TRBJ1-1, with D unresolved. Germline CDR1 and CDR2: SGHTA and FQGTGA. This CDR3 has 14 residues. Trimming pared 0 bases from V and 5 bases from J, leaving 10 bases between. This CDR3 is CASSLTGGGTEAFF. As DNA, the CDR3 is TGTGCCAGCAGCTTAACGGGCGGAGGGACTGAAGCTTTCTTT.

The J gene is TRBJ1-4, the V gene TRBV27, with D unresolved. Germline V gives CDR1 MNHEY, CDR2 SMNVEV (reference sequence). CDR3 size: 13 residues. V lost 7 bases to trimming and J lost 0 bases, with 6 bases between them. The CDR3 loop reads CASTGATNEKLFF. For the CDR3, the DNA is TGTGCCAGCACCGGAGCAACTAATGAAAAACTGTTTTTT.

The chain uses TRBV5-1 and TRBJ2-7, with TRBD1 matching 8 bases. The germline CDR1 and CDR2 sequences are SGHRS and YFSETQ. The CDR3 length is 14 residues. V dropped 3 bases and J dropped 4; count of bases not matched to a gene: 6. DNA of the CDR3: TGCGCCAGCAGCTCACAGGGGGTTGGTTACGAGCAGTACTTC. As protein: CASSSQGVGYEQYF.

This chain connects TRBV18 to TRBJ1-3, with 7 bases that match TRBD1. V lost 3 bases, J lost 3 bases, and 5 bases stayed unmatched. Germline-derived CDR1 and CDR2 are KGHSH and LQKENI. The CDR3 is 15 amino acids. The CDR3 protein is CASSPQGQIGNTIYF. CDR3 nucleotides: TGTGCCAGCTCACCGCAGGGACAGATTGGAAACACCATATATTTT.

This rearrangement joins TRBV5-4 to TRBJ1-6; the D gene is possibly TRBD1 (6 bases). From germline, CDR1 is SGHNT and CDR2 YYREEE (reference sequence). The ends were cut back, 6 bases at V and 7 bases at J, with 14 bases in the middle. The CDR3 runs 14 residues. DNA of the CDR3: TGTGCCAGCACCCGGGGCGGGGGCAATTCACCCCTCCACTTT. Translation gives CASTRGGGNSPLHF.

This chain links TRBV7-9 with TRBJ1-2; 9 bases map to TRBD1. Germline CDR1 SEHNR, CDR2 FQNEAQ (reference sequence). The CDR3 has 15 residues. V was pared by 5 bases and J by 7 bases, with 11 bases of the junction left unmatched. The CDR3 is CASSRQSGQGFGYTF. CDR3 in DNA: TGTGCCAGCAGCCGACAGTCAGGACAGGGGTTTGGCTACACCTTC.

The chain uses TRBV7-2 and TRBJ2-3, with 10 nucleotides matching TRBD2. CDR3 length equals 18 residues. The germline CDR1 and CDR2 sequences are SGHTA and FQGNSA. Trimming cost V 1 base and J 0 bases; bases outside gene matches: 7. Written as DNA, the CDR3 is TGTGCCAGCAGCTTAGTGGGACTAGCGCTGACTAGCACAGATACGCAGTATTTT. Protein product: CASSLVGLALTSTDTQYF.

This CDR3 reads CASSPSDRGLNGYTF. The DNA for the CDR3 is TGTGCCAGCAGCCCGTCGGACAGGGGGCTCAATGGCTACACCTTC. The rearrangement uses TRBV9 and TRBJ1-2; 11 positions match TRBD1. In germline, CDR1 is SGDLS, CDR2 YYNGEE. The CDR3 has 15 residues. V was clipped by 4 bases and J by 6 bases; unmatched bases: 8.

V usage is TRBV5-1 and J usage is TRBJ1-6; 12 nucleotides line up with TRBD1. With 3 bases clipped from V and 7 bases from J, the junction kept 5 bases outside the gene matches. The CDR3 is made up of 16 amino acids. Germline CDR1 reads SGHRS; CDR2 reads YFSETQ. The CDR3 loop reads CASSSGTGGPNSPLHF. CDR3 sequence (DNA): TGCGCCAGCAGCTCCGGGACAGGGGGCCCCAATTCACCCCTCCACTTT.

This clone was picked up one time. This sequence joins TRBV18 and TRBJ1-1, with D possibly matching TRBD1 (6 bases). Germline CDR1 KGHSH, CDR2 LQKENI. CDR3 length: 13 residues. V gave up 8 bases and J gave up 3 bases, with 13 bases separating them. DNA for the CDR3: TGTGCCAGCAAGGGACAAGTTGACACTGAAGCTTTCTTT. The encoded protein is CASKGQVDTEAFF.

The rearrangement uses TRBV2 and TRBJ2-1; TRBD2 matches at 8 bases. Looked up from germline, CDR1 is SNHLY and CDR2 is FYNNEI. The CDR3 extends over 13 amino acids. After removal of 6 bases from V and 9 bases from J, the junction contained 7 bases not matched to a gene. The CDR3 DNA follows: TGTGCCAGCAGGATCGAGCGGGGGTCTGAGCAGTTCTTC. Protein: CASRIERGSEQFF.

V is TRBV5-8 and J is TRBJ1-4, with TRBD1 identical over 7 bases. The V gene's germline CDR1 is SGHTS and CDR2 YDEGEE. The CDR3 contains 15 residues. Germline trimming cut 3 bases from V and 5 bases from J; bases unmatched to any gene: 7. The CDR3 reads CASSYGDRENEKLFF. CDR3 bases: TGTGCCAGCAGCTATGGGGACAGAGAAAATGAAAAACTGTTTTTT.

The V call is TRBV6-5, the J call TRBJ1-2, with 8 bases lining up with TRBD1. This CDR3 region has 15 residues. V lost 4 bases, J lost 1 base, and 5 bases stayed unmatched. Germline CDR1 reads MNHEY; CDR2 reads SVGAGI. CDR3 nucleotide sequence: TGTGCCAGCAGTTCAGGGGGCACCCTTAACTATGGCTACACCTTC. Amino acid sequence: CASSSGGTLNYGYTF.

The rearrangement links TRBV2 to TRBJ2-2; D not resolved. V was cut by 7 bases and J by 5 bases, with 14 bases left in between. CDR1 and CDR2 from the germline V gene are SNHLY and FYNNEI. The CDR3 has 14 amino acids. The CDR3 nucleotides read TGTGCCAGCATCCCGACGGGTGTAACCGGGGAGCTGTTTTTT. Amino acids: CASIPTGVTGELFF. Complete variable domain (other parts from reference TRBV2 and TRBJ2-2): EPEVTQTPSHQVTQMGQEVILRCVPISNHLYFYWYRQILGQKVEFLVSFYNNEISEKSEIFDDQFSVERPDGSNFTLKIRSTKLEDSAMYFCASIPTGVTGELFFGEGSRLTVL.

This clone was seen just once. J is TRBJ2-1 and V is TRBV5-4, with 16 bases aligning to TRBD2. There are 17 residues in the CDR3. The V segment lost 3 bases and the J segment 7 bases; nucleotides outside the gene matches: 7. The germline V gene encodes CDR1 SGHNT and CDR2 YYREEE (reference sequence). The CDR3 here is CASSWPGTSGGANEQFF. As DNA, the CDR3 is TGTGCCAGCAGCTGGCCGGGGACTAGCGGGGGGGCAAATGAGCAGTTCTTC.

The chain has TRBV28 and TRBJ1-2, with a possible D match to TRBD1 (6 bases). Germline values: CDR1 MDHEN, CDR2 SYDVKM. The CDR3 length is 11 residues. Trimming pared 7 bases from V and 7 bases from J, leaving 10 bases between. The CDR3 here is CASTPGVGYTF. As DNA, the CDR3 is TGTGCCAGCACACCAGGGGTTGGCTACACCTTC.

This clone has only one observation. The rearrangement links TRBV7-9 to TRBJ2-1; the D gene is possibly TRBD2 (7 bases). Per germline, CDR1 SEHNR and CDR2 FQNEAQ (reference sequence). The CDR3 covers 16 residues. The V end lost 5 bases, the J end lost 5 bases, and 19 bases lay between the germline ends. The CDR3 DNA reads TGTGCCAGCAGCCTTAGAGGGGGGGAATCTCACAATGAGCAGTTCTTC. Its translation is CASSLRGGESHNEQFF.

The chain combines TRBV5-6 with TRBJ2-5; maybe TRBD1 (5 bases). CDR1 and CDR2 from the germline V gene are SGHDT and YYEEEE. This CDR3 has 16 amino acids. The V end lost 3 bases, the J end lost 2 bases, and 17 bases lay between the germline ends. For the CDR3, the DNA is TGTGCCAGCAGCTCTCAGGGTGTTTGGATACAAGAGACCCAGTACTTC. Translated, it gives CASSSQGVWIQETQYF.

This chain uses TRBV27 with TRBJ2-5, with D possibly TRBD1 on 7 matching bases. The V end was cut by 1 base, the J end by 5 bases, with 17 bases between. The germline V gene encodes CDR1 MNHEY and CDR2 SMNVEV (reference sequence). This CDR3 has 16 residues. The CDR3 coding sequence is TGTGCCAGCAGTTTATGGGGCAACCAGGGGGGTGAGACCCAGTACTTC. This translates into CASSLWGNQGGETQYF.

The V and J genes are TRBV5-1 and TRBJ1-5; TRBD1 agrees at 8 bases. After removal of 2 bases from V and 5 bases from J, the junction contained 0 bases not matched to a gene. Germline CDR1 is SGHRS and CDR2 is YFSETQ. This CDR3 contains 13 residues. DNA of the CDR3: TGCGCCAGCAGCTTCAGGGGGCATCAGCCCCAGCATTTT. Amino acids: CASSFRGHQPQHF.

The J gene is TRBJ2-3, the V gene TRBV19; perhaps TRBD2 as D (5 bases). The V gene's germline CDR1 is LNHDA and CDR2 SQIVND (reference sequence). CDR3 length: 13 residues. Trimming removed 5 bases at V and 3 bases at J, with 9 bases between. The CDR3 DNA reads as TGTGCCAGTAGTCTGGGGAGAACAGATACGCAGTATTTT. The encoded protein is CASSLGRTDTQYF.

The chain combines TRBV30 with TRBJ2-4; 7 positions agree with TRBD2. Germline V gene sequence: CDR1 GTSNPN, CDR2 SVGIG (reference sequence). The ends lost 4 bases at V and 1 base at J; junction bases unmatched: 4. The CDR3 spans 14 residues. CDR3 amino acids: CAWISRGAKNIQYF. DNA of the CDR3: TGTGCCTGGATTTCGCGGGGGGCCAAAAACATTCAGTACTTC.